This T cell receptor beta chain is from a study of T cell repertoires in cytomegalovirus infection. Across the study: Public TCR beta signatures provided an indication of both CMV infection and a matching HLA type.

Study-level findings and limits: HLA-C-restricted TCR beta clonotypes specific for CMV led the ex vivo response.

Turning to this clonotype: Its antigen is not identified.

V lost 8 bases to trimming and J lost 8 bases, with 19 bases between them. CDR1 is ENHRY and CDR2 is SYGVKD in the germline V gene. The CDR3 has 14 amino acids. TCRdb used MiXCR to reprocess the reads, holding one entry per CDR3 protein. The top ten clones hold 1.6% of a sample with fewer than 250,000 distinct CDR3 sequences, about 12% of them seen once. This chain joins TRBV10-3 and TRBJ2-1, with D maybe TRBD2 (7 bases). The receptor comes from a human donor in good health (CMV status not recorded). Some clones in this sample may be carry-over from other donors' samples. Specimen: PBMCs. The CDR3 DNA follows: TGTGCCATCGGCTCGAGGGGGGGGAGTGATGAGCAGTTCTTC. It is translated as CAIGSRGGSDEQFF.